A single TCR beta chain is shown here with its context. This receptor's antigen is unknown. It has no much larger one-base neighbor in the sample; base qualities were not kept. The data are from a study of CD8 T cells in Susac syndrome (dated by TCRdb to about 2019). Looking at the study overall: Repertoire sequencing was used to test whether CD8+ T cell activation and differentiation in Susac syndrome was antigen driven. Clonality of the CD8+ T cell repertoire was compared between about a dozen healthy donors, approximately 14 Susac syndrome patients and 15 multiple sclerosis patients. Broader findings and caveats from the paper: The number of individuals in the TCR sequencing and HLA analysis was recognized as being relatively small.

Peripheral blood CD8+ and CD4+ T cells from healthy donors, Susac syndrome patients and multiple sclerosis patients were profiled by high-throughput TCR beta sequencing. Treatment-naive patients with stable or active relapsing-remitting disease fulfilling revised McDonald criteria were used as multiple sclerosis controls. Bulk CD8+ and CD4+ T cells were purified by magnetic negative isolation, while CD8+ TEMRA cells were enriched using FACS. Blood was drawn into EDTA tubes, processed within 24 hours, and PBMCs were isolated by density gradient centrifugation. PBMCs intended for TCR sequencing were cryopreserved in liquid nitrogen and thawed later in a water bath at 37 degrees C. Purity of sorted or isolated CD4+, CD8+ and CD8+ TEMRA cells was at least 90%. RNA was extracted using the RNeasy kit, and about 0.5 to 1 microgram was reverse transcribed with random hexamers. The immunoSEQ multiplex PCR assay, which covers 54 Vbeta and 13 Jbeta segments, was used to amplify TCR beta CDR3 regions. PCR amplification bias was corrected using a synthetic template baseline for primer optimization and computational correction. Per the original workflow: Reads were annotated to V, D and J genes per IMGT and analyzed with immunoSEQ Analyzer, keeping only productive sequences. Clonality was computed as one minus Shannon entropy normalized by log2 of the number of productive unique sequences. For each patient and control, public and private clones were evaluated within the 100 most prevalent clones. Susac-specific clones were defined as absent from healthy and MS cohorts, over a thousand published viral clones and other ImmuneACCESS disease sequences. Using fastp trimming at Q25 and MiXCR clonotype assembly, TCRdb reanalyzed the public sequencing data and kept in-frame beta chains. Every distinct CDR3 protein forms one entry, paired with its most common genes and DNA. The V and J calls, along with clone size, are taken from TCRdb and not from the paper's own processing. The sample yields 200,000 to 250,000 distinct CDR3 sequences; about 93% were counted once. The leading ten clones occupy over 0.1% of the sample.

Trimming costs V 0 bases and J 6 bases, and their ends lie 12 bases apart. Via the germline V gene (reference sequence), CDR1 is LNHNV and CDR2 YYDKDF. There are 15 amino acids in the CDR3, from cysteine to phenylalanine inclusive. Only CDR3 DNA remains: 45 bases, in frame from the first base. Sequencing was carried out using CD8+ T cells from PBMCs. Rearrangement joined TRBV15 to TRBJ1-5; the D gene is unclear. The clonotype was recovered from a human donor with multiple sclerosis. The CDR3 region has the sequence CATSRDLGASQPQHF. The nucleotide sequence reads TGTGCCACCAGCAGAGATCTCGGTGCGAGTCAGCCCCAGCATTTT.